Included here is one T cell receptor (beta chain) sequence, with context. Antigen: not known. This specimen comes from a study of cytomegalovirus exposure and HLA in healthy donors. Study observations and caveats: Per a later analysis, HLA-associated TCR beta chains showed more clonal expansion than other, equally common TCR beta chains.

In nominal health when sampled, donors likely had unrecorded immune exposures nonetheless. It was with 60 Vbeta and 13 Jbeta primers that the PCR ran. Only in-frame clones appear in the TCRdb table, and some are missing; sequencing was by immunoSEQ multiplex PCR. The sample lists 65,000 to 90,000 clones; 65% to 80% were seen once. CDR3 length: 14 amino acids. The V gene lost 5 bases and the J gene lost 3 bases, with 11 bases spanning the gap. Germline assignment: CDR1 SGHVS and CDR2 FNYEAQ. The receptor was derived from a man aged 25-45 years in good health and CMV-seronegative. The rearrangement links TRBV7-6 to TRBJ1-5, with D perhaps matching TRBD1 (5 bases). The sequencing sample was made of PBMCs. The CDR3 bases are TGTGCCAGCAGCCAAGGGGAAATCAATCAGCCCCAGCATTTT. Protein: CASSQGEINQPQHF. Supplemented by reference TRBV7-6 and TRBJ1-5, the full variable domain reads GAGVSQSPRYKVTKRGQDVALRCDPISGHVSLYWYRQALGQGPEFLTYFNYEAQQDKSGLPNDRFSAERPEGSISTLTIQRTEQRDSAMYRCASSQGEINQPQHFGDGTRLSIL.